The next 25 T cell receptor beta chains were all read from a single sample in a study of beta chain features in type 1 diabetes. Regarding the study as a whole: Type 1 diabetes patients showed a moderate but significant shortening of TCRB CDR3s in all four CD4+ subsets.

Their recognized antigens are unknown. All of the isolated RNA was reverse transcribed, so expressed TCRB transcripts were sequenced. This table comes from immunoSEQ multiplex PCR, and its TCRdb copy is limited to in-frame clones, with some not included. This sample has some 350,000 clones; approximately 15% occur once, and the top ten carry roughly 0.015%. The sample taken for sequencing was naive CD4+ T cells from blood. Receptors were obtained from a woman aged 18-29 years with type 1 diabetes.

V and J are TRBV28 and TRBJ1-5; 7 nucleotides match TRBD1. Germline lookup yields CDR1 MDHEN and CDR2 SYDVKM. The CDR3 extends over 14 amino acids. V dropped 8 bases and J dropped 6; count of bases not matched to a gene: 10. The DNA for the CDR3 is TGTGCCAGCTTCGACAGGGTAAGCGGTCAGCCCCAGCATTTT. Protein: CASFDRVSGQPQHF.

CDR3 sequence reads: CASSLGVSGGRGTDTQYF. CDR3 nucleotide sequence: TGTGCCAGCAGCTTGGGTGTCAGCGGCGGGAGGGGGACAGATACGCAGTATTTT. The chain joins TRBV11-2 to TRBJ2-3; 9 bases map to TRBD2. The CDR3 length is 18 residues. With V trimmed by 3 bases and J by 3 bases, 13 bases remained unmatched. Germline CDR1 SGHAT, CDR2 FQNNGV.

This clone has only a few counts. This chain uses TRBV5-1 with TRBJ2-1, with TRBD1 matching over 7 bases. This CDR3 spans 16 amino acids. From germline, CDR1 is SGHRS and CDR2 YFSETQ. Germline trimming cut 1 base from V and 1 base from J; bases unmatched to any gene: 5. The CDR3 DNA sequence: TGCGCCAGCAGCTTGCGGGACAGTTCATCCTACAATGAGCAGTTCTTC. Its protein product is CASSLRDSSSYNEQFF. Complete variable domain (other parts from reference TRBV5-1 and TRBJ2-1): KAGVTQTPRYLIKTRGQQVTLSCSPISGHRSVSWYQQTPGQGLQFLFEYFSETQRNKGNFPGRFSGRQFSNSRSEMNVSTLELGDSALYLCASSLRDSSSYNEQFFGPGTRLTVL.

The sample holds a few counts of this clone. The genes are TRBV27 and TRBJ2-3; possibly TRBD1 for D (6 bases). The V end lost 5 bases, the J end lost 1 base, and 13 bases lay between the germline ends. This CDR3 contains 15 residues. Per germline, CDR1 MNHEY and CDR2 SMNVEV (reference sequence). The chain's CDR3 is CASSPDRPRTDTQYF. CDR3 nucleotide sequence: TGTGCCAGCAGTCCGGACAGACCCCGCACAGATACGCAGTATTTT.

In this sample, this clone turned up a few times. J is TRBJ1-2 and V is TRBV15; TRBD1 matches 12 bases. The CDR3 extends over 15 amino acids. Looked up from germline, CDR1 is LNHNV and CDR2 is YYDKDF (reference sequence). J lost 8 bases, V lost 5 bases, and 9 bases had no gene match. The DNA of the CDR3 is TGTGCCACCAGCCCCTCGGGACAGGGGGCGGGCGGCTACACCTTC. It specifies CATSPSGQGAGGYTF. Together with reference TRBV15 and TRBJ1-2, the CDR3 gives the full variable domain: DAMVIQNPRYQVTQFGKPVTLSCSQTLNHNVMYWYQQKSSQAPKLLFHYYDKDFNNEADTPDNFQSRRPNTSFCFLDIRSPGLGDTAMYLCATSPSGQGAGGYTFGSGTRLTVV.

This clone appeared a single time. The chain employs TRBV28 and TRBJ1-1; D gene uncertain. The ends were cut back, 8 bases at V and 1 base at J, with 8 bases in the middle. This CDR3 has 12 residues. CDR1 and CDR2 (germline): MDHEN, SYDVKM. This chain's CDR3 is CASGVENTEAFF. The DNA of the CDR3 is TGTGCCAGCGGAGTGGAGAACACTGAAGCTTTCTTT. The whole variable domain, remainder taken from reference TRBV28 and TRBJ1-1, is DVKVTQSSRYLVKRTGEKVFLECVQDMDHENMFWYRQDPGLGLRLIYFSYDVKMKEKGDIPEGYSVSREKKERFSLILESASTNQTSMYLCASGVENTEAFFGQGTRLTVV.

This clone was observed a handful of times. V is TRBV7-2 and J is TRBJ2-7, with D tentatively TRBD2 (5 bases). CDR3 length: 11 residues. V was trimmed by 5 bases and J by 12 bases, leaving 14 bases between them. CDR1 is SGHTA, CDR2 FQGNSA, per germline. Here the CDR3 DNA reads TGTGCCAGCAGCGCGATCGGGGTGGCGTACGTC. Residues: CASSAIGVAYV.

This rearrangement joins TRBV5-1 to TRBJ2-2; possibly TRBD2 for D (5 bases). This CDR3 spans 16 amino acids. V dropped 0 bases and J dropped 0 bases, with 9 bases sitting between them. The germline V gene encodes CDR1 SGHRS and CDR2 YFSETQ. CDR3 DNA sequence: TGCGCCAGCAGCTTGGGGCCAGCGGCGAACACCGGGGAGCTGTTTTTT. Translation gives CASSLGPAANTGELFF. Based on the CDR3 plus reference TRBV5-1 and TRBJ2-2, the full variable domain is KAGVTQTPRYLIKTRGQQVTLSCSPISGHRSVSWYQQTPGQGLQFLFEYFSETQRNKGNFPGRFSGRQFSNSRSEMNVSTLELGDSALYLCASSLGPAANTGELFFGEGSRLTVL.

As DNA, the CDR3 is TGCAGTGTACTCGAGGTTACGCAGTATTTT. This translates into CSVLEVTQYF. V usage is TRBV20-1 and J usage is TRBJ2-3; D gene ambiguous. The V end lost 7 bases, the J end lost 8 bases, and 10 bases lay between the germline ends. Per germline, CDR1 DFQATT and CDR2 SNEGSKA (reference sequence). The CDR3 has 10 residues.

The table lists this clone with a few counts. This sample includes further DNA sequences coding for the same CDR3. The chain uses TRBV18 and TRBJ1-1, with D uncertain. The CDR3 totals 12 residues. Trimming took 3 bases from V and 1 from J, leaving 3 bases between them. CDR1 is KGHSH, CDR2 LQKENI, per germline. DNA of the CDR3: TGTGCCAGCTCACCCGGGAACACTGAAGCTTTCTTT. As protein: CASSPGNTEAFF.

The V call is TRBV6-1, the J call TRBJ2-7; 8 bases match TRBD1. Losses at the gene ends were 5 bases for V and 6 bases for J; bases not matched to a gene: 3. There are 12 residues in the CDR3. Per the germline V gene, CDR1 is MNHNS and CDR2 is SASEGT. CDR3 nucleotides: TGTGCCAGCAGTAAAGACAGGGGCGAGCAGTACGTC. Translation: CASSKDRGEQYV.

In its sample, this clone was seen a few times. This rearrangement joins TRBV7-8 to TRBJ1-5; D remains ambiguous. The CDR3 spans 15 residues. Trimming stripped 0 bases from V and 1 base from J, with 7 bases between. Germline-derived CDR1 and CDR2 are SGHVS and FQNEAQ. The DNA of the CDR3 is TGTGCCAGCAGCTTAGCGCGCGTGAGCAATCAGCCCCAGCATTTT. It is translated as CASSLARVSNQPQHF.

CDR3 loop: CASSPSQGPEQYF. For the CDR3, the DNA is TGTGCCAGTAGCCCGTCACAGGGCCCCGAGCAGTACTTC. V gene TRBV19 combines with J gene TRBJ2-7; maybe TRBD1 (6 bases). Trimming took off 6 bases at V and 6 bases at J, with 15 bases between the two ends. Germline CDR1 is LNHDA and CDR2 is SQIVND (reference sequence). The CDR3 has 13 residues.

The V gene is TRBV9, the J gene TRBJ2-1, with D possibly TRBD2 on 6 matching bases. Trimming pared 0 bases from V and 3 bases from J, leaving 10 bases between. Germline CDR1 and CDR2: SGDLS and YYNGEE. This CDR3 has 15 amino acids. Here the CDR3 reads CASSVASANYNEQFF. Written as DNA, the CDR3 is TGTGCCAGCAGCGTAGCTAGCGCTAACTACAATGAGCAGTTCTTC. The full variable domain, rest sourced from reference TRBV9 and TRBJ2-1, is DSGVTQTPKHLITATGQRVTLRCSPRSGDLSVYWYQQSLDQGLQFLIQYYNGEERAKGNILERFSAQQFPDLHSELNLSSLELGDSALYFCASSVASANYNEQFFGPGTRLTVL.

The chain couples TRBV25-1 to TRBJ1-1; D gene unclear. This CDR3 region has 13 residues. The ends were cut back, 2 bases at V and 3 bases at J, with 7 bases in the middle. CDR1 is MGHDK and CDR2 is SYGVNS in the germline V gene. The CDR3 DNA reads TGTGCCAGCAGTGAAAGTGCGGACACTGAAGCTTTCTTT. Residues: CASSESADTEAFF.

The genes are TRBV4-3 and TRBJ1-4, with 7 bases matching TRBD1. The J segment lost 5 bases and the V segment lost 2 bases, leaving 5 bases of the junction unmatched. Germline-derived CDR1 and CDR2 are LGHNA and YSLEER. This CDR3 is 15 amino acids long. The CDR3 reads CASSQLTGVNEKLFF. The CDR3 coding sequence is TGCGCCAGCAGCCAACTTACAGGGGTCAATGAAAAACTGTTTTTT.

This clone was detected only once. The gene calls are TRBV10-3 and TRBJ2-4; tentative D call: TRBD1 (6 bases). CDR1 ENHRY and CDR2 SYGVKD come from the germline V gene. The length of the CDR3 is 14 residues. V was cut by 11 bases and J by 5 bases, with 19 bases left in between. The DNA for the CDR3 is TGTGCCGTCAAACCAGGGGCGGAGGAAAACATTCAGTACTTC. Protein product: CAVKPGAEENIQYF.

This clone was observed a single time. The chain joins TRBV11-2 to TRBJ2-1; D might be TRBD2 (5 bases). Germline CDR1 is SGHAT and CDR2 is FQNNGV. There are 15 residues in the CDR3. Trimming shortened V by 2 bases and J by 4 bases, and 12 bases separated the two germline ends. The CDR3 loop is CASSLMQLEYNEQFF. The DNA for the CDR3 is TGTGCCAGCAGCTTAATGCAACTAGAGTACAATGAGCAGTTCTTC.

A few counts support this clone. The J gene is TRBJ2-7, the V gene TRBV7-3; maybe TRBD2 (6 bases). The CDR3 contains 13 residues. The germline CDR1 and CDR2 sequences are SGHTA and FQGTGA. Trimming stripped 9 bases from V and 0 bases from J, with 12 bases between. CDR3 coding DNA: TGTGCCAGTGCCGGAGGGCCCTCCTACGAGCAGTACTTC. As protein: CASAGGPSYEQYF.

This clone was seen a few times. In DNA form, the CDR3 reads TGTGCCAGTAGTAGTATTCCCTCCTACAATGAGCAGTTCTTC. As protein: CASSSIPSYNEQFF. V and J are TRBV19 and TRBJ2-1; D call uncertain. Germline CDR1 is LNHDA and CDR2 is SQIVND (reference sequence). The CDR3 runs to 14 residues. Trimming left V 4 bases short and J 0 bases short, with 7 bases between.

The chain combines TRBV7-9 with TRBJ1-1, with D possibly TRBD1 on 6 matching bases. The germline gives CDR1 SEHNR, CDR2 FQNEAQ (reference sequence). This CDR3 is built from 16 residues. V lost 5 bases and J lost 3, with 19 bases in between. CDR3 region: CASSPLETKGDTEAFF. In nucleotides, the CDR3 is TGTGCCAGCAGCCCTCTTGAGACTAAGGGGGACACTGAAGCTTTCTTT.

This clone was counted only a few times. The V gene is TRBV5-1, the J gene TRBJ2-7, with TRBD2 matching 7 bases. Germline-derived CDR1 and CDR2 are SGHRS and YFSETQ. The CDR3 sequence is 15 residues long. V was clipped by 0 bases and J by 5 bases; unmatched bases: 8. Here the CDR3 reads CASSLGGYLADEQYF. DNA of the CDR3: TGCGCCAGCAGCTTGGGGGGGTATCTAGCGGACGAGCAGTACTTC.

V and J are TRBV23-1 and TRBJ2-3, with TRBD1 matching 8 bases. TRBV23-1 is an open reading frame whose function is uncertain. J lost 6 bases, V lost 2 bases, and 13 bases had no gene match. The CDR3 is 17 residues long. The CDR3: CASSQTGQGRVMDTQYF. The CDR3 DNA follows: TGCGCCAGCAGTCAAACCGGACAGGGTCGGGTGATGGATACGCAGTATTTT.

The CDR3: CASSSPRGTGRSRNIQYF. In DNA, the CDR3 is TGTGCCAGCAGCTCACCTCGGGGGACAGGGCGGTCAAGAAACATTCAGTACTTC. This chain links TRBV7-9 with TRBJ2-4; 9 bases fit TRBD1. V shed 4 bases, J shed 6 bases, and the junction held 16 bases outside the gene matches. This CDR3 is built from 18 residues. Germline V lookup: CDR1 SEHNR, CDR2 FQNEAQ (reference sequence).

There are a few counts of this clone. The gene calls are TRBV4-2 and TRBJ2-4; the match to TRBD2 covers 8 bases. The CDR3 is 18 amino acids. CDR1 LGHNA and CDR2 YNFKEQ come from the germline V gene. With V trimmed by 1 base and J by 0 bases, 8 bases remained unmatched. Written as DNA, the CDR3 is TGTGCCAGCAGCCAAGTAGATAGCGGGATAGGAGCCAAAAACATTCAGTACTTC. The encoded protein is CASSQVDSGIGAKNIQYF.